Listed here is a single T cell receptor beta chain. As originally analysed: Reference gene primers were amplified, and this amplification served to estimate nucleated cell counts. Sequencing was performed with immunoSEQ multiplex PCR; in TCRdb, only in-frame clones are kept and a portion is missing. That table is the source of V, J and clone size, and D and trimming were worked out from the DNA. Of over 130,000 clones detected, 80% to 85% appear once; the ten largest clones hold 4%. The data were taken from a study of blood T cell repertoires in COVID-19. Overall study context: Samples of COVID-19 (acute and convalescent) were obtained from the United States, Italy and Spain. The cDNA or gDNA used as material had been derived from T cells, B-cell-depleted T cells, or PBMCs.

This CDR3 spans 16 amino acids. Germline V gene sequence: CDR1 SGHVS, CDR2 FNYEAQ. Trimming left V 3 bases short and J 0 bases short, with 14 bases between. The sample was peripheral blood. V is TRBV7-6 and J is TRBJ1-1, with D unclear. This TCR was recovered from a woman aged 55-70 years with acute or convalescent COVID-19. The CDR3 DNA reads as TGTGCCAGCAGCTTGGAGGCGGGTAATATGAACACTGAAGCTTTCTTT. Translation: CASSLEAGNMNTEAFF.